A single T cell receptor (beta chain) is shown here with its context. Its target is not known. Diagnostic criteria for definite or probable disease, in their recently defined form, were met by the patients with Susac syndrome. Negative isolation was applied to CD8+ and CD4+ T cells, and FACS enrichment was applied to TEMRA cells. Random hexamers primed reverse transcription of about 0.5 to 1 ug RNA. immunoSEQ multiplex PCR amplified TCR beta CDR3 across 54 Vbeta, 13 Jbeta. TCRdb reanalysed the immunoSEQ multiplex PCR reads using MiXCR and keeps one entry per CDR3 protein. This table holds over 150,000 distinct CDR3 sequences, around 94% found once. The data were taken from a study of CD8 T cells in Susac syndrome. Findings of the study overall: In Susac patients, clonal expansion was not detected in CD4+ cells.

CDR3 size: 14 residues. The V end was cut by 5 bases, the J end by 1 base, with 11 bases between. J is TRBJ1-1 and V is TRBV12-3 or TRBV12-4; D is undetermined. The sequenced material came from CD4+ T cells from PBMCs. This sequence originates from a human donor with Susac syndrome. This CDR3 is CASSPGSWNTEAFF. For the CDR3, the DNA is TGTGCCAGCAGTCCTGGAAGTTGGAACACTGAAGCTTTCTTT.